This T cell receptor (beta chain) emerged from a study of graft-versus-host responses after intestinal transplantation. Using immunoSEQ multiplex PCR, the repertoire was profiled, and TCRdb retains in-frame clones only, with some absent. The sample lists tens of thousands of clones, 93% occurring once. Germline values: CDR1 MNHEY, CDR2 SMNVEV (reference sequence). Losses at the gene ends were 3 bases for V and 6 bases for J; bases not matched to a gene: 14. CDR3 length: 17 residues. The source was PBMCs, collected 66 days after intestinal transplant. The sequence was obtained from a human patient who received an intestinal transplant, so some T cells may come from the graft donor. The chain joins TRBV27 to TRBJ2-3, with 8 bases identical to TRBD2. For the CDR3, the DNA is TGTGCCAGCAGTTTTGGAATGCCGGGACTAGATCTTGATACGCAGTATTTT. It is translated as CASSFGMPGLDLDTQYF.